These 11 T cell receptor beta chains were all obtained from the same sample, sequenced in a study of shared clonotypes between healthy human individuals. Sequenced by immunoSEQ multiplex PCR; TCRdb stores in-frame clones only, minus some. The sample shows some 2,500,000 clones, 80% to 95% of them seen only once. What was sequenced was naive CD4+ T cells from PBMCs. As to subset: CD45RA+ positively selected. The receptors stem from a man between 18 and 29 years old in good health. Some clones in this sample may be carry-over from other donors' samples.

CDR3 loop: CASSSGLAGFTDTQYF. The DNA for the CDR3 is TGTGCCAGTAGTTCGGGACTAGCGGGGTTCACAGATACGCAGTATTTT. The genes are TRBV19 and TRBJ2-3; 13 bases agree with TRBD2. This CDR3 region has 16 residues. The ends lost 5 bases at V and 2 bases at J; junction bases unmatched: 4. The germline V gene encodes CDR1 LNHDA and CDR2 SQIVND (reference sequence).

The V call is TRBV29-1, the J call TRBJ2-7, with a tentative D call TRBD2 (6 bases). The V end lost 1 base, the J end lost 2 bases, and 18 bases lay between the germline ends. Germline V CDR1 and CDR2: SQVTM, ANQGSEA. This CDR3 spans 16 amino acids. CDR3 nucleotide sequence: TGCAGCGTTGAAGCCTCCGGGACTCTCGGCGCCTACGAGCAGTACTTC. Translating it yields CSVEASGTLGAYEQYF.

As concerns this clone: Other DNA sequences in this sample translate to the same CDR3. The chain carries TRBV18 and TRBJ2-2; the D is unclear. V dropped 0 bases and J dropped 4 bases, with 3 bases sitting between them. Germline V gene lookup returns CDR1 KGHSH and CDR2 LQKENI. The CDR3 is 13 amino acids. The DNA for the CDR3 is TGTGCCAGCTCACCACCATCCACCGGGGAGCTGTTTTTT. It encodes CASSPPSTGELFF.

The chain uses TRBV6-1 and TRBJ1-1; D remains unclear. Deletions cut 3 bases from V and 1 base from J, with 15 bases between. Germline V gene lookup returns CDR1 MNHNS and CDR2 SASEGT. The CDR3 length is 16 residues. The CDR3 reads CASSDLGVRSNTEAFF. For the CDR3, the DNA is TGTGCCAGCAGTGATCTCGGGGTAAGGTCGAACACTGAAGCTTTCTTT.

CDR3: CASRNGNTEAFF. The CDR3 DNA reads as TGTGCCAGCAGAAACGGGAACACTGAAGCTTTCTTT. The V gene is TRBV27, the J gene TRBJ1-1, with D hard to call. V lost 6 bases, J lost 1 base, and 6 bases lay in between. The length of the CDR3 is 12 residues. Looked up from germline, CDR1 is MNHEY and CDR2 is SMNVEV (reference sequence).

This rearrangement joins TRBV5-1 to TRBJ2-2, with TRBD2 identical over 7 bases. The V gene's germline CDR1 is SGHRS and CDR2 YFSETQ. The CDR3 consists of 14 residues. J gave up 4 bases and V 7 bases, and 7 bases lay outside the gene matches. CDR3 DNA: TGCGCCAGCGCGGTCGGGGGGAGCACCGGGGAGCTGTTTTTT. Translated: CASAVGGSTGELFF.

V is TRBV5-1 and J is TRBJ1-2; perhaps TRBD1 as D (5 bases). The germline V and J ends were trimmed by 0 bases and 4 bases, with 16 bases remaining between them. Germline assignment: CDR1 SGHRS and CDR2 YFSETQ. The CDR3 consists of 16 residues. CDR3 sequence (DNA): TGCGCCAGCAGCTTGGACTCCGCCGACAGCCCCTATGGCTACACCTTC. Protein product: CASSLDSADSPYGYTF.

V usage is TRBV5-4 and J usage is TRBJ1-2; D unresolved. The CDR3 runs to 13 residues. Trimming removed 0 bases at V and 5 bases at J, with 8 bases between. In germline, CDR1 is SGHNT, CDR2 YYREEE (reference sequence). The CDR3 here is CASSLEQTYGYTF. The CDR3 DNA reads TGTGCCAGCAGCTTGGAGCAAACTTATGGCTACACCTTC. The variable domain in full, with the rest retrieved from reference TRBV5-4 and TRBJ1-2, is ETGVTQSPTHLIKTRGQQVTLRCSSQSGHNTVSWYQQALGQGPQFIFQYYREEENGRGNFPPRFSGLQFPNYSSELNVNALELDDSALYLCASSLEQTYGYTFGSGTRLTVV.

The sample holds a few counts of this clone. The sample contains more than one DNA sequence encoding this CDR3. The chain has TRBV7-2 and TRBJ1-5; TRBD1 might be the D (5 bases). Trimming removed 0 bases from V and 7 bases from J, with 7 bases in between. The CDR3 has 13 amino acids. Germline lookup yields CDR1 SGHTA and CDR2 FQGNSA. The CDR3 sequence: CASSLAGGQPQHF. In DNA, the CDR3 is TGTGCCAGCAGCTTAGCGGGGGGACAGCCCCAGCATTTT.

The genes are TRBV6-1 and TRBJ1-6; a possible D gene is TRBD1 (5 bases). The CDR3 is made up of 15 amino acids. Germline CDR1 reads MNHNS; CDR2 reads SASEGT. V was clipped by 5 bases and J by 3 bases, with 11 bases between them. The CDR3 spells CASSMGGVYNSPLHF. As DNA, the CDR3 is TGTGCCAGCAGTATGGGGGGTGTCTATAATTCACCCCTCCACTTT.

This sequence joins TRBV19 and TRBJ2-2, with 10 positions matching TRBD2. Per germline, CDR1 LNHDA and CDR2 SQIVND (reference sequence). The CDR3 consists of 17 residues. The J segment lost 0 bases and the V segment lost 9 bases, leaving 10 bases of the junction unmatched. The CDR3 reads CASLRTSGGANTGELFF. The CDR3 nucleotides read TGTGCCAGCCTAAGGACTAGCGGTGGCGCGAACACCGGGGAGCTGTTTTTT. The variable domain in full, with the rest retrieved from reference TRBV19 and TRBJ2-2, is DGGITQSPKYLFRKEGQNVTLSCEQNLNHDAMYWYRQDPGQGLRLIYYSQIVNDFQKGDIAEGYSVSREKKESFPLTVTSAQKNPTAFYLCASLRTSGGANTGELFFGEGSRLTVL.